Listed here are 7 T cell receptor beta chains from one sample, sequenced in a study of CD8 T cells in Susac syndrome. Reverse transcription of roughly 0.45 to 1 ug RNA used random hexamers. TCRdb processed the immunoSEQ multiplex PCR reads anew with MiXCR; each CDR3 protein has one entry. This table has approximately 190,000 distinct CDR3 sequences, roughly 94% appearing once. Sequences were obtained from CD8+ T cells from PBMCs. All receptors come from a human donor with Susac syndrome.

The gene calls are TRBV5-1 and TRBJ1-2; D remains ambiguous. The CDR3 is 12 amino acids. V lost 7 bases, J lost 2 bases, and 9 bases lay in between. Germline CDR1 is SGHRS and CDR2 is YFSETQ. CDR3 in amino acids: CASRVENYGYTF. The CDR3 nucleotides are TGCGCCAGCCGAGTGGAAAACTATGGCTACACCTTC.

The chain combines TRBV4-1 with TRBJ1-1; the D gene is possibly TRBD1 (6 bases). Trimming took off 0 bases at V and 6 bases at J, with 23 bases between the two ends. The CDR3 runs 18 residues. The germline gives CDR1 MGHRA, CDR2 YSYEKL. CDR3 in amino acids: CASSQDLTAGTLKSEAFF. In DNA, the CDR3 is TGCGCCAGCAGCCAAGATCTCACAGCCGGGACATTGAAGTCTGAAGCTTTCTTT.

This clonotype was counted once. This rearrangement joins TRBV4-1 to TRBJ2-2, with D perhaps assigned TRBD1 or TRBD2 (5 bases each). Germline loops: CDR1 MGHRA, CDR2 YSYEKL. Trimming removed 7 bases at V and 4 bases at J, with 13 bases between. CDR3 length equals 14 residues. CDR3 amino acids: CASNRGPGTGELFF. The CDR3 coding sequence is TGCGCCAGCAATCGGGGACCCGGCACCGGGGAGCTGTTTTTT.

This CDR3 is CASSLSDGSNQPQHF. The DNA for the CDR3 is TGCGCCAGCAGCTTGTCGGACGGAAGCAATCAGCCCCAGCATTTT. The chain uses TRBV5-1 and TRBJ1-5; D is unclear. Germline V gene lookup returns CDR1 SGHRS and CDR2 YFSETQ. The length of the CDR3 is 15 residues. Trimming removed 1 base at V and 1 base at J, with 9 bases between. The full variable domain, completed using reference TRBV5-1 and TRBJ1-5, is KAGVTQTPRYLIKTRGQQVTLSCSPISGHRSVSWYQQTPGQGLQFLFEYFSETQRNKGNFPGRFSGRQFSNSRSEMNVSTLELGDSALYLCASSLSDGSNQPQHFGDGTRLSIL.

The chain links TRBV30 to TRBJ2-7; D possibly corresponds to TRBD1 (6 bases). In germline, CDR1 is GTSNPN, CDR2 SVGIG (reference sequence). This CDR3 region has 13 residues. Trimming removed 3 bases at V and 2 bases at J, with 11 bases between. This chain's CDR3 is CAWRGRGTYEQYF. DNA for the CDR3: TGTGCCTGGAGGGGCAGGGGTACCTACGAGCAGTACTTC.

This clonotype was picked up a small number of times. CDR3 region: CASSQVASRSPYEQYF. In nucleotides, the CDR3 is TGTGCCAGCAGCCAGGTGGCGTCTAGGAGTCCCTACGAGCAGTACTTC. J is TRBJ2-7 and V is TRBV3-1, with unresolved D. Germline V lookup: CDR1 LGHDT, CDR2 YNNKEL (reference sequence). V shed 3 bases and J shed 2 bases, with 17 bases lying between them. The CDR3 spans 16 residues.

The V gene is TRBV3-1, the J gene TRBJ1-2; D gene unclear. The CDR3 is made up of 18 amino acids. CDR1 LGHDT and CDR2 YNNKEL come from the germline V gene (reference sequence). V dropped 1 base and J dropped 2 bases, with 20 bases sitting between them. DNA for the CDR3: TGTGCCAGCAGCCAAGCCGAGGGTATGAGCGGGGAGAACTATGGCTACACCTTC. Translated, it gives CASSQAEGMSGENYGYTF.